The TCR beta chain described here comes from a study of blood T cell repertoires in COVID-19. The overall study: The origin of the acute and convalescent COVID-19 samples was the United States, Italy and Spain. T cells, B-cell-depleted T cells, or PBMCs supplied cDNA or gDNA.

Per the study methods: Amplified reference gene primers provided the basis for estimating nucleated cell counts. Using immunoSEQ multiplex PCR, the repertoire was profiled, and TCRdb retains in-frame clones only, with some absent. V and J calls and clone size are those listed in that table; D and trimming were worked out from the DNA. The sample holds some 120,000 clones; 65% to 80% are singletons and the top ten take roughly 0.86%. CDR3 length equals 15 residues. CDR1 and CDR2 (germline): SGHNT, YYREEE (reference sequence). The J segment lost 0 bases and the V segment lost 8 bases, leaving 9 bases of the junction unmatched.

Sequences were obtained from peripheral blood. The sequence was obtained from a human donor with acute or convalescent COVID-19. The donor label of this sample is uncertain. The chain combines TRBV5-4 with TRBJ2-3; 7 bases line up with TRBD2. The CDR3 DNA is TGTGCCAGTTCGCCGGGACTATCTAGCACAGATACGCAGTATTTT. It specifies CASSPGLSSTDTQYF.